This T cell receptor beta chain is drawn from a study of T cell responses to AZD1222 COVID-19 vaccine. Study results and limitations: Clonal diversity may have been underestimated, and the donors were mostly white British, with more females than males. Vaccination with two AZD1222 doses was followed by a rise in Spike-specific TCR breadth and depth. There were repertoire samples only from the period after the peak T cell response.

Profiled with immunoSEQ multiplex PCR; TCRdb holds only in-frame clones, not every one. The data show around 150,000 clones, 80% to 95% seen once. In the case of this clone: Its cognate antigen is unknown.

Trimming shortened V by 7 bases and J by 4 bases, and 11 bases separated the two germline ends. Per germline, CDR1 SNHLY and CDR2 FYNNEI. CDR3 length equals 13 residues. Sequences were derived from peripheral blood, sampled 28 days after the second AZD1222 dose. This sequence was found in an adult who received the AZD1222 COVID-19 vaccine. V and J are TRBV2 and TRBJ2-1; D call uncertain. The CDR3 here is CASKELLYNEQFF. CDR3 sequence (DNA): TGTGCCAGCAAAGAGCTACTATACAATGAGCAGTTCTTC.